Below, 29 T cell receptor beta chains from the same sample are listed, as sequenced in a study of beta chain features in type 1 diabetes. Study-level results: Across all four CD4+ subsets, people with type 1 diabetes showed modestly shorter TCRB CDR3s.

The whole isolated RNA underwent reverse transcription, so sequencing captured expressed TCRB transcripts. Sequencing was performed with immunoSEQ multiplex PCR; in TCRdb, only in-frame clones are kept and a portion is missing. Of about 650,000 clones listed, around 12% are singletons. These receptors' antigens are unknown. The material sequenced was naive CD4+ T cells from blood. The receptors come from a man aged 30 to 45 with type 1 diabetes.

The rearrangement uses TRBV4-2 and TRBJ1-4; the D is unclear. V was cut by 1 base and J by 11 bases, with 11 bases left in between. Germline loops: CDR1 LGHNA, CDR2 YNFKEQ. This CDR3 comprises 13 residues. CDR3: CASSQVSRGKLFF. CDR3 coding DNA: TGTGCCAGCAGCCAAGTAAGCCGAGGGAAACTGTTTTTT.

The CDR3 here is CASSRTGTHTGELFF. The CDR3, as DNA: TGTGCCAGCAGCCGAACAGGGACCCACACCGGGGAGCTGTTTTTT. The chain recombines TRBV13 with TRBJ2-2, with D possibly TRBD1 on 6 matching bases. CDR3 length: 15 residues. Trimming took 5 bases from V and 3 from J, leaving 13 bases between them. CDR1 is PRHDT and CDR2 is FYEKMQ in the germline V gene (reference sequence).

This clone was counted a few times. The rearrangement links TRBV28 to TRBJ1-5; 11 nucleotides agree with TRBD1. Looked up from germline, CDR1 is MDHEN and CDR2 is SYDVKM. With V trimmed by 3 bases and J by 3 bases, 7 bases remained unmatched. The CDR3 consists of 17 residues. CDR3 residues: CASSLPGTGGFNQPQHF. The DNA of the CDR3 is TGTGCCAGCAGTTTGCCTGGGACAGGGGGTTTCAATCAGCCCCAGCATTTT.

The V gene is TRBV10-3, the J gene TRBJ2-7; TRBD1 might be the D (5 bases). Trimming took off 0 bases at V and 6 bases at J, with 12 bases between the two ends. Germline V gives CDR1 ENHRY, CDR2 SYGVKD. The CDR3 length is 14 residues. CDR3 protein: CAISESWTPSEQYF. CDR3 bases: TGTGCCATCAGTGAGTCTTGGACACCCTCCGAGCAGTACTTC.

This clone has only a few counts. The chain is built from TRBV7-9 and TRBJ1-1; 7 bases agree with TRBD1. J lost 5 bases, V lost 6 bases, and 18 bases had no gene match. Per the germline V gene, CDR1 is SEHNR and CDR2 is FQNEAQ (reference sequence). The CDR3 runs 17 residues. CDR3 bases: TGTGCCAGCAGTCATTTTCTCTCTCTCCTCAGGGGGACTGAAGCTTTCTTT. Translating it yields CASSHFLSLLRGTEAFF.

V gene TRBV2 combines with J gene TRBJ2-1, with 8 positions matching TRBD2. The V segment lost 9 bases and the J segment 3 bases; nucleotides outside the gene matches: 4. This CDR3 is 13 amino acids long. Germline CDR1 SNHLY, CDR2 FYNNEI. The CDR3 DNA is TGTGCCAGGAAAGCGGGGGTCTACAATGAGCAGTTCTTC. Translation gives CARKAGVYNEQFF.

About this clone itself: Other DNA sequences in this specimen translate into the identical CDR3. The chain is built from TRBV9 and TRBJ1-6; D unresolved. CDR1 is SGDLS, CDR2 YYNGEE, per germline. The CDR3 covers 15 residues. V lost 0 bases and J 7 bases, leaving 11 bases between the germline ends. DNA for the CDR3: TGTGCCAGCAGCGTAGGGCGCGCCGGGAATTCACCCCTCCACTTT. It encodes CASSVGRAGNSPLHF.

The chain links TRBV18 to TRBJ2-6, with D possibly being TRBD1 (6 bases). The CDR3 consists of 16 residues. The V gene lost 4 bases and the J gene lost 0 bases, with 10 bases spanning the gap. Germline V gene lookup returns CDR1 KGHSH and CDR2 LQKENI. The CDR3 DNA reads as TGTGCCAGCTCACTTGGGGGCGACTCTGGGGCCAACGTCCTGACTTTC. As protein: CASSLGGDSGANVLTF.

The genes are TRBV2 and TRBJ2-2; 8 bases are a match to TRBD2. The germline V gene has CDR1 SNHLY and CDR2 FYNNEI. This CDR3 is built from 13 residues. Trimming removed 4 bases from V and 7 bases from J; junction bases left unmatched: 2. The CDR3 loop is CASSGLAIGELFF. Written as DNA, the CDR3 is TGTGCCAGCAGTGGACTAGCGATCGGGGAGCTGTTTTTT.

This clone turned up a few times. The sample has other DNA sequences that encode this CDR3 too. The rearrangement uses TRBV30 and TRBJ1-3; D gene unclear. The germline V and J ends were trimmed by 0 bases and 0 bases, with 3 bases remaining between them. Per the germline V gene, CDR1 is GTSNPN and CDR2 is SVGIG (reference sequence). This CDR3 is 13 amino acids long. This CDR3 is CAWSVISGNTIYF. Here the CDR3 DNA reads TGTGCCTGGAGTGTGATCTCTGGAAACACCATATATTTT.

This clone came up a few times. Here the CDR3 DNA reads TGTGCCAGCAGCGCCCGACAGGGAAGGGCTGGAAACACCATATATTTT. It yields the protein CASSARQGRAGNTIYF. The chain joins TRBV9 to TRBJ1-3, with TRBD1 matching 7 bases. Germline lookup yields CDR1 SGDLS and CDR2 YYNGEE. The CDR3 totals 16 residues. J lost 2 bases, V lost 3 bases, and 8 bases had no gene match.

The V gene is TRBV5-4, the J gene TRBJ2-5; 8 bases line up with TRBD2. The CDR3 spans 14 residues. CDR1 is SGHNT and CDR2 is YYREEE in the germline V gene (reference sequence). Unmatched junction bases numbered 6, after V lost 7 bases and J lost 1 base. The CDR3, as DNA: TGTGCCAGCGCCGTGGCGGGGGGCCAAGAGACCCAGTACTTC. It specifies CASAVAGGQETQYF.

This clone was detected only a few times. The chain uses TRBV4-3 and TRBJ2-2; D possibly matches TRBD1 or TRBD2 (7 bases each). Trimming stripped 4 bases from V and 7 bases from J, with 22 bases between. The CDR3 spans 17 residues. The V gene's germline CDR1 is LGHNA and CDR2 YSLEER. CDR3: CASSPYQGGAEGGELFF. The CDR3 DNA sequence: TGCGCCAGCAGCCCCTATCAGGGGGGGGCGGAAGGCGGGGAGCTGTTTTTT.

V is TRBV27 and J is TRBJ1-1, with 8 bases identical to TRBD1. The CDR3 is 13 amino acids. The V segment lost 6 bases and the J segment 4 bases; nucleotides outside the gene matches: 4. The V gene's germline CDR1 is MNHEY and CDR2 SMNVEV (reference sequence). CDR3 bases: TGTGCCAGCAGAACTACAGGGGGCACTGAAGCTTTCTTT. It encodes CASRTTGGTEAFF.

The rearrangement links TRBV27 to TRBJ1-1; D uncertain. The CDR3 covers 13 residues. CDR1 is MNHEY, CDR2 SMNVEV, per germline (reference sequence). V was shortened by 2 bases and J by 4 bases, with 8 bases between the two germline ends. This chain's CDR3 is CASSLKESTEAFF. The CDR3 coding sequence is TGTGCCAGCAGTTTAAAGGAGAGCACTGAAGCTTTCTTT.

This chain links TRBV7-8 with TRBJ2-1; TRBD2 is a possible D gene (6 bases). Per the germline V gene, CDR1 is SGHVS and CDR2 is FQNEAQ. The germline V and J ends were trimmed by 5 bases and 4 bases, with 15 bases remaining between them. The CDR3 length is 15 residues. CDR3 loop: CASSQPGRGYNEQFF. For the CDR3, the DNA is TGTGCCAGCAGCCAACCGGGACGGGGGTACAATGAGCAGTTCTTC.

This clone has just a few counts. V usage is TRBV6-5 and J usage is TRBJ1-2; D is unclear. CDR3 length: 14 amino acids. Trimming cost V 0 bases and J 4 bases, with 9 bases left between them. CDR1 and CDR2 from the germline V gene are MNHEY and SVGAGI. In DNA, the CDR3 is TGTGCCAGCAGTTACTCGTCAGAGACCTATGGCTACACCTTC. Translating it yields CASSYSSETYGYTF.

CDR3 in DNA: TGTGCCAGCAGCTTCGACAGGGTTGGGGCCAACGTCCTGACTTTC. It codes for CASSFDRVGANVLTF. The chain joins TRBV13 to TRBJ2-6; TRBD1 aligns across 7 bases. Germline CDR1 reads PRHDT; CDR2 reads FYEKMQ (reference sequence). V was pared by 3 bases and J by 3 bases, with 2 bases of the junction left unmatched. CDR3 size: 15 residues.

This chain connects TRBV7-8 to TRBJ1-1, with D hard to call. Germline V CDR1 and CDR2: SGHVS, FQNEAQ. The CDR3 is 18 amino acids. V was trimmed by 1 base and J by 0 bases, leaving 18 bases between them. Written as DNA, the CDR3 is TGTGCCAGCAGCTTAGTTCAGGTTGCGCATGACATGAACACTGAAGCTTTCTTT. The encoded protein is CASSLVQVAHDMNTEAFF. Looking up the rest from reference TRBV7-8 and TRBJ1-1 gives the full variable domain: GAGVSQSPRYKVAKRGQDVALRCDPISGHVSLFWYQQALGQGPEFLTYFQNEAQLDKSGLPSDRFFAERPEGSVSTLKIQRTQQEDSAVYLCASSLVQVAHDMNTEAFFGQGTRLTVV.

The table lists this clone with a few counts. Other DNA sequences of this sample code for an identical CDR3. The genes are TRBV5-1 and TRBJ1-1; possibly TRBD1 for D (6 bases). The CDR3 has 14 residues. Germline CDR1 and CDR2: SGHRS and YFSETQ. V was trimmed by 2 bases and J by 1 base, leaving 9 bases between them. The CDR3 sequence is CASSFQGQNTEAFF. The CDR3 nucleotides read TGCGCCAGCAGCTTCCAGGGACAGAACACTGAAGCTTTCTTT.

This clone has a handful of counts. This sequence joins TRBV10-3 and TRBJ2-2, with no clear D. In germline, CDR1 is ENHRY, CDR2 SYGVKD. The V end lost 7 bases, the J end lost 2 bases, and 8 bases lay between the germline ends. This CDR3 contains 13 residues. CDR3 sequence reads: CAITLQNTGELFF. CDR3 in DNA: TGTGCCATCACCCTCCAAAACACCGGGGAGCTGTTTTTT.

This clone was seen a handful of times. The chain carries TRBV11-2 and TRBJ1-1, with TRBD1 identical over 7 bases. Germline V lookup: CDR1 SGHAT, CDR2 FQNNGV. V lost 3 bases and J lost 6; bases outside the gene matches: 10. This CDR3 is built from 15 residues. The CDR3 here is CASSFLDRKVAEAFF. The CDR3 bases are TGTGCCAGCAGCTTCCTGGACAGGAAGGTGGCTGAAGCTTTCTTT. Looking up the rest from reference TRBV11-2 and TRBJ1-1 gives the full variable domain: EAGVAQSPRYKIIEKRQSVAFWCNPISGHATLYWYQQILGQGPKLLIQFQNNGVVDDSQLPKDRFSAERLKGVDSTLKIQPAKLEDSAVYLCASSFLDRKVAEAFFGQGTRLTVV.

This clone has only a few counts. The chain joins TRBV11-2 to TRBJ2-1; D remains unclear. V was pared by 4 bases and J by 4 bases, with 5 bases between. This CDR3 has 12 amino acids. CDR1 and CDR2 from the germline V gene are SGHAT and FQNNGV. The CDR3 nucleotides are TGTGCCAGCAGCTGGCTTTACAATGAGCAGTTCTTC. Protein: CASSWLYNEQFF.

This clone was counted a few times. The chain combines TRBV18 with TRBJ1-2; 8 bases match TRBD1. CDR3 length: 14 amino acids. The germline CDR1 and CDR2 sequences are KGHSH and LQKENI. J lost 5 bases, V lost 2 bases, and 4 bases had no gene match. The CDR3 sequence is CASSPAGGGYGYTF. The CDR3 nucleotides read TGTGCCAGCTCACCAGCAGGGGGCGGATATGGCTACACCTTC.

This clone was seen a handful of times. This chain joins TRBV7-2 and TRBJ2-1, with D possibly being TRBD2 (5 bases). Germline lookup yields CDR1 SGHTA and CDR2 FQGNSA. V lost 5 bases and J 9 bases, leaving 11 bases between the germline ends. CDR3 length: 12 amino acids. CDR3 coding DNA: TGTGCCAGCAGCGAGAGGGTGGGTGAGCAGTTCTTC. It translates to CASSERVGEQFF.

Only a few counts were recorded for this clone. The V and J genes are TRBV6-5 and TRBJ2-6, with D possibly TRBD1 on 5 matching bases. Germline lookup yields CDR1 MNHEY and CDR2 SVGAGI. The CDR3 contains 13 residues. Trimming cost V 7 bases and J 6 bases, with 10 bases left between them. CDR3: CASKAGMANVLTF. The CDR3 DNA follows: TGTGCCAGCAAGGCAGGGATGGCCAACGTCCTGACTTTC.

The chain employs TRBV14 and TRBJ2-7, with 8 bases matching TRBD1. The CDR3 runs 14 residues. Germline lookup yields CDR1 SGHDN and CDR2 FVKESK. V trimming: 3 bases; J trimming: 1 base; junction bases outside the gene matches: 2. This CDR3 reads CASSQDRVSYEQYF. The DNA for the CDR3 is TGTGCCAGCAGCCAGGACAGGGTTTCCTACGAGCAGTACTTC.

Only one count was recorded for this clone. The rearrangement uses TRBV19 and TRBJ2-1; 8 bases fit TRBD1. V lost 6 bases to trimming and J lost 7 bases; unmatched junction nucleotides: 14. This CDR3 has 16 residues. Germline CDR1 is LNHDA and CDR2 is SQIVND (reference sequence). The CDR3 DNA reads as TGTGCCAGTAGCCTACAAAGGACAGGGCGAATAAATGAGCAGTTCTTC. Its translation is CASSLQRTGRINEQFF.

The chain is built from TRBV6-5 and TRBJ1-2, with a possible D match to TRBD1 (6 bases). CDR1 and CDR2 from the germline V gene are MNHEY and SVGAGI. V was pared by 4 bases and J by 6 bases, with 15 bases between. This CDR3 has 14 residues. This CDR3 is CASSFLDSDDGYTF. In nucleotides, the CDR3 is TGTGCCAGCAGTTTCTTGGACAGTGACGATGGCTACACCTTC.